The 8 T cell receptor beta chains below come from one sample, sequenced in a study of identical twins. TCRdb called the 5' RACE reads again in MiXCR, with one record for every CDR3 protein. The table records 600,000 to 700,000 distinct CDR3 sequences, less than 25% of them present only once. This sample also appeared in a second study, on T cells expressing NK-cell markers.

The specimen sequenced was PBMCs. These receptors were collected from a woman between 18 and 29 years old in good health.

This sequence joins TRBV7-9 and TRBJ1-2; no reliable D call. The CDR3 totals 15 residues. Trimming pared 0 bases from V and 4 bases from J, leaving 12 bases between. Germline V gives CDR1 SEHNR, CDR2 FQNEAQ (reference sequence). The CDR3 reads CASSLAPVLTYGYTF. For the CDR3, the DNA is TGTGCCAGCAGCTTAGCGCCGGTCCTGACCTATGGCTACACCTTC.

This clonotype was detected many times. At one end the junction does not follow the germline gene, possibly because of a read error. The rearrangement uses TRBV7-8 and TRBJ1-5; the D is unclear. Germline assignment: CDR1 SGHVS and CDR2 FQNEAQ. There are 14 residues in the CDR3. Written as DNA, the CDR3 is TGTGCCAGCAGATTAGGGTCCAGCAATCAGCCCCAGCATTTT. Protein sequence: CASRLGSSNQPQHF. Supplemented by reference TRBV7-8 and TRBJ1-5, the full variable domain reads GAGVSQSPRYKVAKRGQDVALRCDPISGHVSLFWYQQALGQGPEFLTYFQNEAQLDKSGLPSDRFFAERPEGSVSTLKIQRTQQEDSAVYLCASRLGSSNQPQHFGDGTRLSIL.

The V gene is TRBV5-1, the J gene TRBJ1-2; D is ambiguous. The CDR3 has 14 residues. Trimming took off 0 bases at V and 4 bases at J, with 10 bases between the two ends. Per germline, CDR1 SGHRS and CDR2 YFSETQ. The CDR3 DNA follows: TGCGCCAGCAGCTTGGAGCCAGTCTCCTATGGCTACACCTTC. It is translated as CASSLEPVSYGYTF.

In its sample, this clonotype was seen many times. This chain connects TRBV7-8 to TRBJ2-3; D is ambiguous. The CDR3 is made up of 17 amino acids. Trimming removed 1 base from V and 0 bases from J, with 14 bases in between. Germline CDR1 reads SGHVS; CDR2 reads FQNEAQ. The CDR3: CASSLVSAGTSTDTQYF. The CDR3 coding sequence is TGTGCCAGCAGCTTAGTGTCGGCAGGAACAAGCACAGATACGCAGTATTTT.

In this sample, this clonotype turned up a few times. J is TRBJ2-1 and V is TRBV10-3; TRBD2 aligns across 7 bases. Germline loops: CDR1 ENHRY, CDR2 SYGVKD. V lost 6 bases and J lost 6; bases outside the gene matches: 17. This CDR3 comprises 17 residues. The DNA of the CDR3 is TGTGCCATCAGGAAAATAGGTGGGGAGGGCCTTGCCAATGAGCAGTTCTTC. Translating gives CAIRKIGGEGLANEQFF.

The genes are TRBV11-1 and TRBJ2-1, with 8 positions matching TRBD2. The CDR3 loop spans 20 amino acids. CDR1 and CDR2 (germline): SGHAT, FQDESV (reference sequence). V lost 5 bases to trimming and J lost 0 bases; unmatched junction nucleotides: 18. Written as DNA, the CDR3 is TGTGCCAGCAGCCCAGGGCCGGGAACTAGCGGCCGGAGCTCCTACAATGAGCAGTTCTTC. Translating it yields CASSPGPGTSGRSSYNEQFF.

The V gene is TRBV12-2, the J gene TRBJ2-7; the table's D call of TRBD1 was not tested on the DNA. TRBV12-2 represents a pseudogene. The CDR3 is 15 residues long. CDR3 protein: CASRLARPGGREQYF. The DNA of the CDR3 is TGTGCAAGTCGCTTAGCCCGACCGGGGGGACGAGAGCAGTACTTC.

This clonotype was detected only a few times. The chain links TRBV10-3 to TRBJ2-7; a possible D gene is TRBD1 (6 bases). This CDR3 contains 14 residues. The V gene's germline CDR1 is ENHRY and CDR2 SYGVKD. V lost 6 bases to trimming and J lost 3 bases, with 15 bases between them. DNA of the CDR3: TGTGCCATCAGCCCGGGACAAGGGGTCTACGAGCAGTACTTC. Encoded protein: CAISPGQGVYEQYF.